The clone carrying this T cell receptor (beta chain) has ten or more counts. Its antigen is unknown. The DNA ends 3 residues before the CDR3 does, and the rest of the CDR3 is filled in from the germline J gene. This record comes from a study of T cell clonality in common variable immunodeficiency. Study-level results: Common variable immunodeficiency TCR beta sequences reportedly had fewer deletions and N-nucleotide insertions.

Method: immunoSEQ multiplex PCR; TCRdb's copy keeps in-frame clones and lacks some. The sample contains tens of thousands of clones, none of them singletons. The germline V gene encodes CDR1 SGDLS and CDR2 YYNGEE. The CDR3 runs to 16 residues. The V gene lost 4 bases and the J gene lost 0 bases, with 14 bases spanning the gap. The CVID group had around 15 females and about 29 males, mean age 40. No CVID subject was ill or on immunomodulatory drugs when sampled. Sequencing was done on a sample of peripheral blood mononuclear cells. The TCR originated in a human donor with common variable immunodeficiency. This chain joins TRBV9 and TRBJ1-5; D ambiguous. The DNA read from the CDR3 is TGTGCCAGCAGCTTTACTAAGACGTATAGCAATCAGCCC. Its translation is CASSFTKTYSNQP. The whole CDR3 sequence is CASSFTKTYSNQPQHF.